This note documents a single TCR beta chain sequence. Its antigen is as yet unknown. From RNA transcripts, TCR beta CDR3 regions were amplified. First-round RT-PCR with HTBI primers amplified the TCR CDR3 region. TCRdb ran MiXCR on the multiplex PCR reads and lists one entry per CDR3 protein. The profile covers under 700,000 distinct CDR3 sequences, with approximately 44% appearing a single time and nearly 8.5% taken by the ten largest. This sample stems from a study of T cells in Graves' hyperthyroidism and ophthalmopathy. Exclusion of patients followed from uncontrolled infection, other autoimmune disease, pregnancy or lactation. Regarding the study as a whole: For ophthalmopathy, model prediction preceded onset by a median roughly 5.9 months. Ophthalmopathy stood apart from stable hyperthyroidism in a 13 V-J model.

CDR3 length: 15 amino acids. The germline V gene has CDR1 MGHDK and CDR2 SYGVNS. V was cut by 5 bases and J by 5 bases, with 18 bases left in between. What was sequenced was peripheral blood or thyroid tissue (not recorded which). The chain carries TRBV25-1 and TRBJ1-2, with D tentatively TRBD1 (5 bases). This sequence originates from a woman aged 18 to 35 with Graves' hyperthyroidism. The CDR3 coding sequence is TGTGCCAGCAGTCACCCTCAGGCAGGACATTATGGCTACACCTTC. This codes for CASSHPQAGHYGYTF.